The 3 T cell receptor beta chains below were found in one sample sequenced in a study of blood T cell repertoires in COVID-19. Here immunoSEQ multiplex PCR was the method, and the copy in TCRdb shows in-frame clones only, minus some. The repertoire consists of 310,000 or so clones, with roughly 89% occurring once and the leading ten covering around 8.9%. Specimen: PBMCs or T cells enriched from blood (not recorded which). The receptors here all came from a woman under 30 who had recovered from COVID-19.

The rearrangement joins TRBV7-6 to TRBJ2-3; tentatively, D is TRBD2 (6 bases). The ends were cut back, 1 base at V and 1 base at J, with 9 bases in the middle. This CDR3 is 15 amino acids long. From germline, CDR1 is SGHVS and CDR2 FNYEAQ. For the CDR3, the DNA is TGTGCCAGCAGCTTAGGGGGGACTCGCACAGATACGCAGTATTTT. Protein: CASSLGGTRTDTQYF.

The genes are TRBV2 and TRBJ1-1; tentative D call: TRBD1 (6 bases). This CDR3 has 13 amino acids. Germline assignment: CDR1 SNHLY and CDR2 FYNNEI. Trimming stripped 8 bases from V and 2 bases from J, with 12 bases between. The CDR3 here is CASSLQGNTEAFF. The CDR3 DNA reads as TGTGCCAGCTCCCTACAGGGTAACACTGAAGCTTTCTTT.

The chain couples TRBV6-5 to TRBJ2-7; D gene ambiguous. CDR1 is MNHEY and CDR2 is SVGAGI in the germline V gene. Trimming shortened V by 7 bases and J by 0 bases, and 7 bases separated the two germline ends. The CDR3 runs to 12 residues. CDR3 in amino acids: CASILSSYEQYF. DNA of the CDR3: TGTGCCAGCATTTTGAGCTCCTACGAGCAGTACTTC.